A selection of T cell receptor beta chains follows, all from one sample in a study of T cell responses to AZD1222 COVID-19 vaccine. Data came from immunoSEQ multiplex PCR; TCRdb stores just in-frame clones and leaves some out. The repertoire holds around 99,000 clones, with nearly 90% as singletons. This specimen consisted of peripheral blood, obtained on day 0 of AZD1222 vaccination. The receptors come from an adult in good health. CDR3s leave out the opening cysteine and the closing phenylalanine or tryptophan. Fields, in order: clone size, J gene, V gene, CDR3 protein. Expanded clones get a size class; other rows say once, few or many, or leave the size out.

clone_size: -
j_call: TRBJ1-6
v_call: TRBV29-1
cdr3_aa: SVRQGMNSPLH

clone_size: -
j_call: TRBJ2-1
v_call: TRBV5-4
cdr3_aa: ASSSQGYNEQF

clone_size: once
j_call: TRBJ1-4
v_call: TRBV18
cdr3_aa: ASSRQTGGNEKLF

clone_size: -
j_call: TRBJ2-4
v_call: TRBV2
cdr3_aa: ASLGGSKNIQY

clone_size: -
j_call: TRBJ2-5
v_call: TRBV5-3
cdr3_aa: ARSPGEGETQY

clone_size: -
j_call: TRBJ1-2
v_call: TRBV5-1
cdr3_aa: ASSLAQTGAGYGYT

clone_size: -
j_call: TRBJ1-4
v_call: TRBV28
cdr3_aa: ASSLGDRANEKLF

clone_size: -
j_call: TRBJ1-1
v_call: TRBV6-5
cdr3_aa: ASSYGGSRNTEAF

clone_size: -
j_call: TRBJ1-2
v_call: TRBV12-3/TRBV12-4
cdr3_aa: ASSSQFYGYT

clone_size: -
j_call: TRBJ1-1
v_call: TRBV7-9
cdr3_aa: ASSRTGEAF

clone_size: -
j_call: TRBJ1-2
v_call: TRBV13
cdr3_aa: ASSFTGPYGYT

clone_size: -
j_call: TRBJ2-2
v_call: TRBV18
cdr3_aa: ASSPQGASTGELF

clone_size: -
j_call: TRBJ1-3
v_call: TRBV5-1
cdr3_aa: ASSLDPGSGNTIY

clone_size: -
j_call: TRBJ2-1
v_call: TRBV15
cdr3_aa: ATRSPGRPEDEQF

clone_size: -
j_call: TRBJ2-7
v_call: TRBV9
cdr3_aa: ASSVDHEQY

clone_size: -
j_call: TRBJ1-5
v_call: TRBV19
cdr3_aa: ASVMDGGYSNQPQH

clone_size: -
j_call: TRBJ2-2
v_call: TRBV7-9
cdr3_aa: ASSLAVGTGPGELF

clone_size: -
j_call: TRBJ1-1
v_call: TRBV6-5
cdr3_aa: ATLLNGLNTEAF

clone_size: -
j_call: TRBJ1-5
v_call: TRBV5-6
cdr3_aa: ASSNWDRDQPQH

clone_size: -
j_call: TRBJ1-1
v_call: TRBV6-5
cdr3_aa: ASSYTGPEVATEAF

clone_size: once
j_call: TRBJ2-1
v_call: TRBV11-3
cdr3_aa: ASSFSIPGQENNEQF

clone_size: -
j_call: TRBJ2-3
v_call: TRBV12-5
cdr3_aa: ASGLGHSTDTQY

clone_size: -
j_call: TRBJ2-7
v_call: TRBV7-9
cdr3_aa: ASSLAGQLYEQY

clone_size: few
j_call: TRBJ2-3
v_call: TRBV5-5
cdr3_aa: ASSLFQVGTDTQY

clone_size: -
j_call: TRBJ2-7
v_call: TRBV9
cdr3_aa: ASSVDRVQHEQY

clone_size: -
j_call: TRBJ2-5
v_call: TRBV27
cdr3_aa: ASSQQIQETQY

clone_size: -
j_call: TRBJ2-5
v_call: TRBV7-6
cdr3_aa: ASSLNPGREETQY

clone_size: -
j_call: TRBJ2-5
v_call: TRBV7-2
cdr3_aa: ASSFGTSGGEETQY

clone_size: -
j_call: TRBJ2-1
v_call: TRBV19
cdr3_aa: ASSIAGTEYNEQF

clone_size: -
j_call: TRBJ1-3
v_call: TRBV9
cdr3_aa: ASSVGGTGNTIY

clone_size: once
j_call: TRBJ1-2
v_call: TRBV5-6
cdr3_aa: ASSFRQAGGYGYT

clone_size: -
j_call: TRBJ1-1
v_call: TRBV27
cdr3_aa: ASSAIRWGRAEAF

clone_size: -
j_call: TRBJ1-4
v_call: TRBV4-1
cdr3_aa: ASTSGWGHASEKLF

clone_size: -
j_call: TRBJ1-3
v_call: TRBV7-2
cdr3_aa: ASSFSASSGNTIY

clone_size: -
j_call: TRBJ2-7
v_call: TRBV30
cdr3_aa: AWRMVYEQY

clone_size: -
j_call: TRBJ1-6
v_call: TRBV5-1
cdr3_aa: ASSLIGSYNSPLH

clone_size: -
j_call: TRBJ1-2
v_call: TRBV12-3/TRBV12-4
cdr3_aa: ASSFRRFGYT

clone_size: -
j_call: TRBJ1-2
v_call: TRBV2
cdr3_aa: ASRGEGDGYGYT

clone_size: medium-sized
j_call: TRBJ2-6
v_call: TRBV2
cdr3_aa: ASRLAGGTGANVLT

clone_size: -
j_call: TRBJ1-2
v_call: TRBV7-9
cdr3_aa: ASSLAGRSYGYT

clone_size: -
j_call: TRBJ2-1
v_call: TRBV6-6
cdr3_aa: ASSTTSGILNEQF

clone_size: -
j_call: TRBJ2-5
v_call: TRBV3-1/TRBV3-2
cdr3_aa: ASSQDRETQY

clone_size: few
j_call: TRBJ1-4
v_call: TRBV30
cdr3_aa: AWRGGRNEKLF

clone_size: -
j_call: TRBJ2-1
v_call: TRBV15
cdr3_aa: ATSHRTGGNEQF

clone_size: -
j_call: TRBJ1-4
v_call: TRBV5-6
cdr3_aa: ASSLGLGQGNEKLF

clone_size: few
j_call: TRBJ1-1
v_call: TRBV6-5
cdr3_aa: ATEWWSEAF

clone_size: -
j_call: TRBJ1-1
v_call: TRBV28
cdr3_aa: ASSPRMANTEAF

clone_size: few
j_call: TRBJ2-7
v_call: TRBV6-2/TRBV6-3
cdr3_aa: ASSYSAYEQY

clone_size: -
j_call: TRBJ2-3
v_call: TRBV5-1
cdr3_aa: ASSLGWGVGPDTDTQY

clone_size: few
j_call: TRBJ2-1
v_call: TRBV2
cdr3_aa: ASSIRTLGQF

clone_size: -
j_call: TRBJ1-2
v_call: TRBV30
cdr3_aa: AWSVSLNYGYT

clone_size: -
j_call: TRBJ2-1
v_call: TRBV5-1
cdr3_aa: ASSSGVPSYNEQF

clone_size: -
j_call: TRBJ1-1
v_call: TRBV6-6
cdr3_aa: ASSSPGPPAKAF

clone_size: -
j_call: TRBJ2-7
v_call: TRBV5-6
cdr3_aa: ASSSRYSGQGDEQY

clone_size: -
j_call: TRBJ1-1
v_call: TRBV19
cdr3_aa: ASRRTVTEAF

clone_size: -
j_call: TRBJ1-5
v_call: TRBV30
cdr3_aa: AWSVGEEQPQH